Reported below is one T cell receptor beta chain. The antigen is not known. These data originate in a study of T cell responses to AZD1222 COVID-19 vaccine. The method was immunoSEQ multiplex PCR; TCRdb's version includes in-frame clones alone and lacks a portion of them. This sample has 200,000 to 300,000 clones; over 85% occur once, and the top ten carry 0.55%. Study-level findings and limits: Scientists sampled the repertoires only once the peak T cell response had passed. Distributed over spike, vaccine-associated CD4 TCRs predominated at 160-218 and 743-854. Baseline antibody screening turned up just a handful of seropositive AZD1222 recipients. It should be noted that donors were predominantly white British and more often female, and clonal diversity was possibly underestimated.

Germline V gives CDR1 SGHNT, CDR2 YYREEE (reference sequence). This CDR3 spans 18 amino acids. The V and J ends lost 3 bases and 6 bases, in that order; junction bases with no gene match: 15. The input for sequencing was peripheral blood, taken on day 0 of AZD1222 vaccination. This receptor was obtained from an adult in good health. V is TRBV5-4 and J is TRBJ2-2, with 9 bases identical to TRBD2. The CDR3 coding sequence is TGTGCCAGCAGCTACGGCGCCGGGGCGGGAGGGCCGGCCGGGGAGCTGTTTTTT. This codes for CASSYGAGAGGPAGELFF.